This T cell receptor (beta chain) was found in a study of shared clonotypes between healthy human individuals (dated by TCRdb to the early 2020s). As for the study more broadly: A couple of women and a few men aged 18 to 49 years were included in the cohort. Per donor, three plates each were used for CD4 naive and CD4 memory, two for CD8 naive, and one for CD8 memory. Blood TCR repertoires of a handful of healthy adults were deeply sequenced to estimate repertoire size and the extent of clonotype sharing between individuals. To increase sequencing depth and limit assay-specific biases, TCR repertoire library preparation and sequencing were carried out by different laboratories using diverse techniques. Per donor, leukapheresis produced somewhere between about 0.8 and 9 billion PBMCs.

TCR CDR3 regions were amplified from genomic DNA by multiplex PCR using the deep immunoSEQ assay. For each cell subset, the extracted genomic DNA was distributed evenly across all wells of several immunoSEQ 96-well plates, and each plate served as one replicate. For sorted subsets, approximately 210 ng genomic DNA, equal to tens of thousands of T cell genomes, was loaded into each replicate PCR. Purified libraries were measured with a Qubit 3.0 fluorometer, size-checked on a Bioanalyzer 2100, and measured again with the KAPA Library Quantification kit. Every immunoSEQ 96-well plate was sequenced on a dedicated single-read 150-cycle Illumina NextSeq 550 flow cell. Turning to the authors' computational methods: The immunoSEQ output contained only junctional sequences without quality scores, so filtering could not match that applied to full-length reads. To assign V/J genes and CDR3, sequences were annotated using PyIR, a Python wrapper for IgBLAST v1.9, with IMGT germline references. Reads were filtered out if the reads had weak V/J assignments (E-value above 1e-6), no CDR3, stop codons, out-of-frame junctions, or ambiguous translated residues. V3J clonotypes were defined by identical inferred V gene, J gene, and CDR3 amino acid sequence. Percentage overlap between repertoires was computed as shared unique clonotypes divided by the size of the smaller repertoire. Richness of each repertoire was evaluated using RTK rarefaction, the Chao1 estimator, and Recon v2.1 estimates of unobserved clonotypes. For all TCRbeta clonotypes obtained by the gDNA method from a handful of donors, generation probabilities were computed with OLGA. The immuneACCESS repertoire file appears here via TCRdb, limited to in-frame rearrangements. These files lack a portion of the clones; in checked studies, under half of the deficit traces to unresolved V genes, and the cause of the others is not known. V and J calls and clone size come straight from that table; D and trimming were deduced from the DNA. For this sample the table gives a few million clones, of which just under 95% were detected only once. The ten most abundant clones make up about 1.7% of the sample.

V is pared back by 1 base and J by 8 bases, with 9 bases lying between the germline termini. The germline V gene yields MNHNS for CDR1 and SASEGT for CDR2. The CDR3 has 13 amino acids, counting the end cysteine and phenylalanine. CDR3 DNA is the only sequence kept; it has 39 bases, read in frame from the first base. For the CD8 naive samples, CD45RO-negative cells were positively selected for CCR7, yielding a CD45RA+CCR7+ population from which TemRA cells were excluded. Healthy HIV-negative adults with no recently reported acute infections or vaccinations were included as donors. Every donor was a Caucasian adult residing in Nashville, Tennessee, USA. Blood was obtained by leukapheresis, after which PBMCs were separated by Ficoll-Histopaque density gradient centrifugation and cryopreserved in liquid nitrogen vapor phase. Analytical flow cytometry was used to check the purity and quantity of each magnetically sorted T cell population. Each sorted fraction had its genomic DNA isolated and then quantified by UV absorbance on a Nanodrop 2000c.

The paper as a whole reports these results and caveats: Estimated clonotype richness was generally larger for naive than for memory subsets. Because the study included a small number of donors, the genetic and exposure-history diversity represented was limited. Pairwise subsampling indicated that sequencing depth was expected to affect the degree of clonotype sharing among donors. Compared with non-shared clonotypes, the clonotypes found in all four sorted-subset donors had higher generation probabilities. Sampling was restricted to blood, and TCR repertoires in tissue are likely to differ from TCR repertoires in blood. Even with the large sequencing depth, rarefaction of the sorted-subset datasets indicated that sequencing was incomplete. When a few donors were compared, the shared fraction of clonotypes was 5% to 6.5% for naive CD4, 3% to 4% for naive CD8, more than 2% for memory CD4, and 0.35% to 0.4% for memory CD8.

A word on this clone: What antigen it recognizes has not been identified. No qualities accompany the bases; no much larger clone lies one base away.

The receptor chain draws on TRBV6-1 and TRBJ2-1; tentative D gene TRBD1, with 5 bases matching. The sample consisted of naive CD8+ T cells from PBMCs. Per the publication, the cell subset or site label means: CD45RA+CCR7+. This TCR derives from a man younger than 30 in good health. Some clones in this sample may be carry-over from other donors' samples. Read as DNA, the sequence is TGTGCCAGCAGTGAAGACAGGCACGATGAGCAGTTCTTC. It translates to CASSEDRHDEQFF.